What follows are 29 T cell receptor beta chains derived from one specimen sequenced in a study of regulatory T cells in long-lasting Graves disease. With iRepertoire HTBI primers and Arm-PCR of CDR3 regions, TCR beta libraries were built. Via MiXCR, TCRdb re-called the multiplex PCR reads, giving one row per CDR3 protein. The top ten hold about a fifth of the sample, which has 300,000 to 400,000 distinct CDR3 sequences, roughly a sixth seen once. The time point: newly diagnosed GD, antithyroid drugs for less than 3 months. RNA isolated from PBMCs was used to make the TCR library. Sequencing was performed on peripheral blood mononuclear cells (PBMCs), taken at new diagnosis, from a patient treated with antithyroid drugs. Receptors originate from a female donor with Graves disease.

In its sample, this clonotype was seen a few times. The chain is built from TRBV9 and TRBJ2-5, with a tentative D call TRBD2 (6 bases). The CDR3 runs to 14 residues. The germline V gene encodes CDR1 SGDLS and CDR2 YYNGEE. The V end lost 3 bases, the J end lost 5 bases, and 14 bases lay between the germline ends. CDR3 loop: CASSAGERAETQYF. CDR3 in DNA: TGTGCCAGCAGCGCTGGCGAGCGGGCGGAGACCCAGTACTTC.

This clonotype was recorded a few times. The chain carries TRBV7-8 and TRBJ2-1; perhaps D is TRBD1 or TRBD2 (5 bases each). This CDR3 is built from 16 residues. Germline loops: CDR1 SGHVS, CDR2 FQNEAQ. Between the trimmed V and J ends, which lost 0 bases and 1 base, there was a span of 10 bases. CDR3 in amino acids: CASSLATAASYNEQFF. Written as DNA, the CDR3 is TGTGCCAGCAGCTTAGCGACAGCGGCTTCCTACAATGAGCAGTTCTTC.

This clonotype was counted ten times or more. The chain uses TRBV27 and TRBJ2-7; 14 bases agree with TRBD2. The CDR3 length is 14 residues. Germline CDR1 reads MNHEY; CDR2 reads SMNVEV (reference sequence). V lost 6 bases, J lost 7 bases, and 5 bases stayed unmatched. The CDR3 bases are TGTGCCAGCAGCCCGGGACTAGCGGGAGAAGAGCAGTACTTC. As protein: CASSPGLAGEEQYF.

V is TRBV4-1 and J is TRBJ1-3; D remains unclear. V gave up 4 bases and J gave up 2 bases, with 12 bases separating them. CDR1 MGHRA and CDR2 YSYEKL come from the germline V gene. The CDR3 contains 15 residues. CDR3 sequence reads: CASSPLGRTGNTIYF. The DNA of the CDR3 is TGCGCCAGCAGCCCCCTGGGCCGTACTGGAAACACCATATATTTT.

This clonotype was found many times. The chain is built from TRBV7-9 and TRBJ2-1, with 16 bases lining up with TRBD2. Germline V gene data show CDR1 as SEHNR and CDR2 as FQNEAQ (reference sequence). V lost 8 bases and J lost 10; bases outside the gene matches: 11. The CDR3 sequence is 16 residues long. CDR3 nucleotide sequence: TGTGCCAGCCGACTGACGGGACTAGCGGGAGGGCAGGAGCAGTTCTTC. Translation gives CASRLTGLAGGQEQFF. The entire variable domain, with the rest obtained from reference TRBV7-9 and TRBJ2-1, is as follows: DTGVSQNPRHKITKRGQNVTFRCDPISEHNRLYWYRQTLGQGPEFLTYFQNEAQLEKSRLLSDRFSAERPKGSFSTLEIQRTEQGDSAMYLCASRLTGLAGGQEQFFGPGTRLTVL.

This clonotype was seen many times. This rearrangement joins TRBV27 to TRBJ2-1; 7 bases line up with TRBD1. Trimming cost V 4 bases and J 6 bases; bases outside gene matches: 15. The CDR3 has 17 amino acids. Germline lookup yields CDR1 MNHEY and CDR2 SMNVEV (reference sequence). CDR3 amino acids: CASSSAGDSAMGNEQFF. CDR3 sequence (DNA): TGTGCCAGCAGTTCCGCCGGGGACAGCGCTATGGGCAATGAGCAGTTCTTC.

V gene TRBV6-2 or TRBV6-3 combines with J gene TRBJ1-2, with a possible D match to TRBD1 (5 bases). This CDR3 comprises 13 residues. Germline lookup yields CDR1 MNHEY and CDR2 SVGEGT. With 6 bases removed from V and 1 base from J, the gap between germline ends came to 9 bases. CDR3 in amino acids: CASRATVNYGYTF. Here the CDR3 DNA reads TGTGCCAGCAGAGCGACAGTTAACTATGGCTACACCTTC.

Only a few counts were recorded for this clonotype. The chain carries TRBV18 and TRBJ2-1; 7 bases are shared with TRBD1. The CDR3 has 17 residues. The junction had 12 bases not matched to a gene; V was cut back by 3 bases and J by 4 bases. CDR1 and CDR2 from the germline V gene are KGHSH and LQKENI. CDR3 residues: CASSPRTGKGQYNEQFF. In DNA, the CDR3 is TGTGCCAGCTCACCCAGGACAGGAAAGGGGCAATACAATGAGCAGTTCTTC. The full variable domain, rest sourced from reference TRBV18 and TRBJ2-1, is NAGVMQNPRHLVRRRGQEARLRCSPMKGHSHVYWYRQLPEEGLKFMVYLQKENIIDESGMPKERFSAEFPKEGPSILRIQQVVRGDSAAYFCASSPRTGKGQYNEQFFGPGTRLTVL.

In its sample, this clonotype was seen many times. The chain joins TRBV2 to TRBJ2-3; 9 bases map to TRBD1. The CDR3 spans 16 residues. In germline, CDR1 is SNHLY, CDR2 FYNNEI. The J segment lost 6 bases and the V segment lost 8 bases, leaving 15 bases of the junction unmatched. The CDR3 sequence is CASSRTGAFNVDTQYF. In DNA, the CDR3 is TGTGCCAGCTCAAGGACAGGGGCGTTTAACGTTGATACGCAGTATTTT.

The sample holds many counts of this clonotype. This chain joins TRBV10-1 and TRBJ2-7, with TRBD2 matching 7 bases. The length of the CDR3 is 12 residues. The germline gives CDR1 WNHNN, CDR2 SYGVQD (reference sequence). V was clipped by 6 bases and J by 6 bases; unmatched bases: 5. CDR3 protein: CASRRENGEQYF. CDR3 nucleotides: TGCGCCAGCAGGCGGGAGAACGGCGAGCAGTACTTC.

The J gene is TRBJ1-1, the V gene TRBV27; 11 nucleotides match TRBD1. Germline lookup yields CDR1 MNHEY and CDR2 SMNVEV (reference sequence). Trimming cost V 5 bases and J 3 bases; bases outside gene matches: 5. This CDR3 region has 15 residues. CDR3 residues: CASSPGQGAYTEAFF. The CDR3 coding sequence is TGTGCCAGCAGTCCCGGACAGGGGGCTTACACTGAAGCTTTCTTT.

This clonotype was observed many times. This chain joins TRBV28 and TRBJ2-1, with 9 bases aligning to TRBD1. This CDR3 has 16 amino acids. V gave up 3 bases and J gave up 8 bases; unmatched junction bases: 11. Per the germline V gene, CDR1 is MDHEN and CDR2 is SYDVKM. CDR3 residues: CASSFQDRGPRHEQFF. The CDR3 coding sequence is TGTGCCAGCAGTTTTCAGGACAGGGGCCCCCGGCATGAGCAGTTCTTC.

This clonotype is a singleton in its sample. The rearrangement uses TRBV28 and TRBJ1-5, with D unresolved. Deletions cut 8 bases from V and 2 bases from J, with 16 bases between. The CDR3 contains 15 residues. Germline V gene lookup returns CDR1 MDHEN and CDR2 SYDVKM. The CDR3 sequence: CASASEGEGNQPQHF. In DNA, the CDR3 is TGTGCCAGCGCCTCGGAGGGCGAAGGCAATCAGCCCCAGCATTTT.

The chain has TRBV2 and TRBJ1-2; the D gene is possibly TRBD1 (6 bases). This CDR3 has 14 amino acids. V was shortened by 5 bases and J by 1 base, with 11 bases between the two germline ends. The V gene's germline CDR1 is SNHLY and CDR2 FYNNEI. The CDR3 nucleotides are TGTGCCAGCAGTAGGACAGTCTTTAACTATGGCTACACCTTC. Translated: CASSRTVFNYGYTF.

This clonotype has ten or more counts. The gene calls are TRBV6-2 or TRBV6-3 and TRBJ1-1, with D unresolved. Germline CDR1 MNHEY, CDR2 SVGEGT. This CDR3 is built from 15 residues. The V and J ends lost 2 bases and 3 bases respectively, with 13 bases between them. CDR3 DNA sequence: TGTGCCAGCAGTTACATCTGGGGATTGGACACTGAAGCTTTCTTT. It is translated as CASSYIWGLDTEAFF.

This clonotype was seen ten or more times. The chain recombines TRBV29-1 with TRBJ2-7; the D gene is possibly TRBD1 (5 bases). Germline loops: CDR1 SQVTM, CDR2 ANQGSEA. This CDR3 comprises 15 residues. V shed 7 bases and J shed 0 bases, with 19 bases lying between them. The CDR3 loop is CSAGQFSIGSYEQYF. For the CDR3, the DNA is TGCAGCGCCGGACAATTTTCGATCGGCTCCTACGAGCAGTACTTC.

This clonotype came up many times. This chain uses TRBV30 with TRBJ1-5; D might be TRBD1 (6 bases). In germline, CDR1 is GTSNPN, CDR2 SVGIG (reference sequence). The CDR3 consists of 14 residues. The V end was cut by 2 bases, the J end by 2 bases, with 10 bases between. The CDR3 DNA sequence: TGTGCCTGGAGTAGGGGGGCGGGCAATCAGCCCCAGCATTTT. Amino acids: CAWSRGAGNQPQHF.

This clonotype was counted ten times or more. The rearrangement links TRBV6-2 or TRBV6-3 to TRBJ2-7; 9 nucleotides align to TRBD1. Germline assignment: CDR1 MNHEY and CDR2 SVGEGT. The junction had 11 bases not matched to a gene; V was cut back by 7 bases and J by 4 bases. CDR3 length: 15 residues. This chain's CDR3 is CASMRTGGAEYEQYF. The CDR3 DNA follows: TGTGCCAGCATGCGAACAGGGGGCGCGGAGTACGAGCAGTACTTC.

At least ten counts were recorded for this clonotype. CDR3 sequence reads: CASSIGQFETQYF. CDR3 nucleotides: TGTGCCAGCAGCATAGGACAGTTTGAGACCCAGTACTTC. The V and J genes are TRBV7-6 and TRBJ2-5, with D possibly matching TRBD1 (6 bases). Per germline, CDR1 SGHVS and CDR2 FNYEAQ. CDR3 size: 13 residues. V dropped 5 bases and J dropped 5 bases, with 12 bases sitting between them.

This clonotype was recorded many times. DNA of the CDR3: TGTGCCAGCAGCCTTGGCGGACGGGAAGTAAGTGGCTACACCTTC. Amino acid sequence: CASSLGGREVSGYTF. The chain is built from TRBV2 and TRBJ1-2; D is unresolved. Germline V gives CDR1 SNHLY, CDR2 FYNNEI. The CDR3 contains 15 residues. V was shortened by 6 bases and J by 7 bases, with 21 bases between the two germline ends.

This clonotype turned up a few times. The CDR3: CAIFMSQPYPGYTF. CDR3 in DNA: TGTGCCATCTTTATGAGCCAGCCTTATCCCGGCTACACCTTC. This chain joins TRBV10-3 and TRBJ1-2; no firm D call. Germline loops: CDR1 ENHRY, CDR2 SYGVKD. V lost 8 bases and J lost 8, with 21 bases in between. This CDR3 is built from 14 residues.

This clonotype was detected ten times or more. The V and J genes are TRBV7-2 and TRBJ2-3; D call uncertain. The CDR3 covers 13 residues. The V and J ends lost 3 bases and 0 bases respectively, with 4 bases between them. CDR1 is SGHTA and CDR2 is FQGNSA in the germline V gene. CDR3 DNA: TGTGCCAGCAGCTTGGGAAGCACAGATACGCAGTATTTT. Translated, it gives CASSLGSTDTQYF.

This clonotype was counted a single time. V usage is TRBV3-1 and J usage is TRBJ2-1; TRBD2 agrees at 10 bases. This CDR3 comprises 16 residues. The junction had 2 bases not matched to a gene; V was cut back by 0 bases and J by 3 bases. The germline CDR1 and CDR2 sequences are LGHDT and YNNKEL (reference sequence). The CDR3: CASSQDTSGVYNEQFF. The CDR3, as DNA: TGTGCCAGCAGCCAAGATACTAGCGGGGTCTACAATGAGCAGTTCTTC.

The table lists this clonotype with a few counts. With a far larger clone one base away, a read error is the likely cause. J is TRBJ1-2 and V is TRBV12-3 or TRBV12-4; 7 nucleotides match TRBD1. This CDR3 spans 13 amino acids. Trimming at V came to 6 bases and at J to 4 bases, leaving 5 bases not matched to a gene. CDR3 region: CASSWGQTYGYTF. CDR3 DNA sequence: TGTGCCAGCAGCTGGGGACAGACCTATGGCTACACCTTC.

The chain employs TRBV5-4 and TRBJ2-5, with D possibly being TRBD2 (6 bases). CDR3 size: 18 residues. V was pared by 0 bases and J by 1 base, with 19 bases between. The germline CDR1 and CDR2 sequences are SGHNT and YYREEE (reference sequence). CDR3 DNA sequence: TGTGCCAGCAGCTTGGGGCCTACTGGGGAGACTAGCCAAGAGACCCAGTACTTC. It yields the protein CASSLGPTGETSQETQYF.

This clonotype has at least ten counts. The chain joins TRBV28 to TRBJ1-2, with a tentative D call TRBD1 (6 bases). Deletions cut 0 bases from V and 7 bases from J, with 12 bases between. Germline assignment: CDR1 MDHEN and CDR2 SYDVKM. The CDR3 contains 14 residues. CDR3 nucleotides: TGTGCCAGCAGTTTATGGCGGGGGCCTGGTGGCTACACCTTC. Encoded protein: CASSLWRGPGGYTF.

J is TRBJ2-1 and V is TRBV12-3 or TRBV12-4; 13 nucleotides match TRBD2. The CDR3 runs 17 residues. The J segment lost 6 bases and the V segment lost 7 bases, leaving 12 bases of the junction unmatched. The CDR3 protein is CASTPEGTSGRGNEQFF. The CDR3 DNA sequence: TGTGCCAGCACCCCCGAGGGAACTAGCGGGAGGGGCAATGAGCAGTTCTTC.

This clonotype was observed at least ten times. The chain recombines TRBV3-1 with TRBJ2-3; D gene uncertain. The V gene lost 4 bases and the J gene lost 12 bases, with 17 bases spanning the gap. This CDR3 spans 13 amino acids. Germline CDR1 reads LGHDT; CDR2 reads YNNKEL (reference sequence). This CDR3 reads CASSPPTVDVQYF. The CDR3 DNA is TGTGCCAGCAGCCCCCCAACCGTCGACGTTCAGTATTTT.

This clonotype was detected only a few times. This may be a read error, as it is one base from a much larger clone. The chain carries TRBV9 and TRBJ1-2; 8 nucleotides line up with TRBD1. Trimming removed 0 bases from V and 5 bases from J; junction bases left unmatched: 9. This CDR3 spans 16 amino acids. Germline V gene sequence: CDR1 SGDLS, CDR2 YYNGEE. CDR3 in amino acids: CASSVEAGQGKYGYTF. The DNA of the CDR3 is TGTGCCAGCAGCGTAGAGGCTGGACAGGGCAAGTATGGCTACACCTTC.